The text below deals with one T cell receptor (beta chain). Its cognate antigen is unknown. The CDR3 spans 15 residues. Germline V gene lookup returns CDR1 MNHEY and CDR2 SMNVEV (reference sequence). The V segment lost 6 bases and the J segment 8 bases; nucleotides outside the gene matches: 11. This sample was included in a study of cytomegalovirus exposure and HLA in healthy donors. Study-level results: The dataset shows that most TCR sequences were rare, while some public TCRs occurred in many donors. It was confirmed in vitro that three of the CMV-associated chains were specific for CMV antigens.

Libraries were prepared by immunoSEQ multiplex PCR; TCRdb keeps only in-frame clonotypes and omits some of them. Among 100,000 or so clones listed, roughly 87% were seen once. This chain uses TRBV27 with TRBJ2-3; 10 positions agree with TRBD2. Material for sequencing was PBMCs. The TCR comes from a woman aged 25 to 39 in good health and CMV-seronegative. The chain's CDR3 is CASSPTSGGVTTQYF. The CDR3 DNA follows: TGTGCCAGCAGCCCGACCAGCGGGGGGGTAACTACGCAGTATTTT.